These 18 T cell receptor beta chains came from one sample sequenced in a study of chemoradiotherapy in HPV16-positive cancers. Here immunoSEQ multiplex PCR was the method, and the copy in TCRdb shows in-frame clones only, minus some. The sample records 25,000 to 30,000 clones, approximately 90% being singletons. The sequencing here drew on blood, taken from a patient who underwent chemoradiotherapy. These TCRs come from a human donor with HPV-associated anogenital cancer.

The chain carries TRBV7-9 and TRBJ1-4; D is possibly TRBD1 (6 bases). The CDR3 runs 15 residues. Trimming cost V 7 bases and J 7 bases, with 19 bases left between them. The germline CDR1 and CDR2 sequences are SEHNR and FQNEAQ (reference sequence). Written as DNA, the CDR3 is TGTGCCAGCAACCCTTCCGAGGGGGGCGTTGAAAAACTGTTTTTT. Translation: CASNPSEGGVEKLFF.

The rearrangement uses TRBV10-3 and TRBJ2-1; 8 positions agree with TRBD1. The CDR3 totals 15 residues. The V segment lost 3 bases and the J segment 5 bases; nucleotides outside the gene matches: 6. Looked up from germline, CDR1 is ENHRY and CDR2 is SYGVKD. The CDR3 nucleotides read TGTGCCATCAGTGACAAAGGACAGGGTCACAATGAGCAGTTCTTC. It yields the protein CAISDKGQGHNEQFF.

This chain joins TRBV6-5 and TRBJ2-5, with 9 nucleotides matching TRBD1. CDR1 is MNHEY and CDR2 is SVGAGI in the germline V gene. J lost 4 bases, V lost 4 bases, and 1 base had no gene match. The length of the CDR3 is 13 residues. Here the CDR3 DNA reads TGTGCCAGCAGTTTGACAGGGGGAGAGACCCAGTACTTC. Residues: CASSLTGGETQYF.

This rearrangement joins TRBV27 to TRBJ2-7, with 8 bases that match TRBD1. This CDR3 is built from 14 residues. From germline, CDR1 is MNHEY and CDR2 SMNVEV (reference sequence). The J segment lost 2 bases and the V segment lost 6 bases, leaving 6 bases of the junction unmatched. The CDR3 here is CASRLDRAAYEQYF. The CDR3 DNA is TGTGCCAGCAGATTGGACAGGGCGGCCTACGAGCAGTACTTC.

The chain is built from TRBV19 and TRBJ2-7, with D maybe TRBD2 (5 bases). This CDR3 has 13 amino acids. V lost 3 bases to trimming and J lost 5 bases, with 11 bases between them. CDR1 is LNHDA and CDR2 is SQIVND in the germline V gene (reference sequence). CDR3 in DNA: TGTGCCAGTAGTATGCTCGGGGTTAACGAGCAGTACTTC. This encodes CASSMLGVNEQYF.

The chain is built from TRBV27 and TRBJ2-7; no definite D call. Germline V gene lookup returns CDR1 MNHEY and CDR2 SMNVEV (reference sequence). V lost 2 bases to trimming and J lost 3 bases, with 14 bases between them. The CDR3 extends over 15 amino acids. This CDR3 reads CASSLNPDTNYEQYF. The CDR3, as DNA: TGTGCCAGCAGTTTAAACCCAGATACAAACTACGAGCAGTACTTC.

This clone has a single count. CDR3 sequence (DNA): TGCGCCAGCAAGGTTGATGAGCAGTTCTTC. As protein: CASKVDEQFF. This chain links TRBV10-1 with TRBJ2-1; no definite D call. Trimming left V 7 bases short and J 8 bases short, with 6 bases between. Germline V CDR1 and CDR2: WNHNN, SYGVQD (reference sequence). The CDR3 contains 10 residues.

This clone occurred once. The chain uses TRBV10-3 and TRBJ2-2, with D tentatively TRBD2 (5 bases). The CDR3 is made up of 15 amino acids. In germline, CDR1 is ENHRY, CDR2 SYGVKD. The V end lost 8 bases, the J end lost 2 bases, and 15 bases lay between the germline ends. The CDR3 DNA follows: TGTGCCATCGGAGAGCGGCAACTTAACACCGGGGAGCTGTTTTTT. It encodes CAIGERQLNTGELFF.

This clone has only a few counts. The chain carries TRBV30 and TRBJ1-1, with D possibly matching TRBD1 (6 bases). From germline, CDR1 is GTSNPN and CDR2 SVGIG (reference sequence). The CDR3 covers 12 residues. The germline V and J ends were trimmed by 8 bases and 4 bases, with 14 bases remaining between them. The CDR3, as DNA: TGTGCCAGGGGGACAATACGCACTGAAGCTTTCTTT. Translation: CARGTIRTEAFF. The full variable domain, its missing parts supplied by reference TRBV30 and TRBJ1-1, is SQTIHQWPATLVQPVGSPLSLECTVEGTSNPNLYWYRQAAGRGLQLLFYSVGIGQISSEVPQNLSASRPQDRQFILSSKKLLLSDSGFYLCARGTIRTEAFFGQGTRLTVV.

V usage is TRBV6-5 and J usage is TRBJ2-7; D unresolved. The V end was cut by 6 bases, the J end by 3 bases, with 15 bases between. The CDR3 length is 14 residues. CDR1 and CDR2 (germline): MNHEY, SVGAGI. This CDR3 reads CASRLGPNFYEQYF. Written as DNA, the CDR3 is TGTGCCAGCAGACTTGGACCGAACTTCTACGAGCAGTACTTC.

The rearrangement uses TRBV2 and TRBJ2-2; 7 bases agree with TRBD2. Germline lookup yields CDR1 SNHLY and CDR2 FYNNEI. This CDR3 is 16 amino acids long. The trim removed 1 base at V and 5 bases at J, leaving 7 bases unmatched. CDR3 coding DNA: TGTGCCAGCAGTGAAGATTGGGCGGGAGCGACCGGGGAGCTGTTTTTT. This gives the protein CASSEDWAGATGELFF.

The chain employs TRBV6-5 and TRBJ2-1; 13 bases match TRBD2. V dropped 6 bases and J dropped 14; count of bases not matched to a gene: 10. The CDR3 has 14 residues. Germline values: CDR1 MNHEY, CDR2 SVGAGI. The CDR3 reads CASSQLAGGPSEFF. The CDR3 nucleotides read TGTGCCAGCAGCCAACTAGCGGGAGGGCCTTCGGAGTTCTTC.

The chain carries TRBV5-1 and TRBJ2-6; 9 bases are a match to TRBD1. CDR1 SGHRS and CDR2 YFSETQ come from the germline V gene. The CDR3 has 18 amino acids. Trimming cost V 2 bases and J 2 bases; bases outside gene matches: 8. The chain's CDR3 is CASSFRTGDTAGANVLTF. CDR3 bases: TGCGCCAGCAGCTTTAGGACAGGGGATACGGCTGGGGCCAACGTCCTGACTTTC.

This clone came up a few times. This chain uses TRBV30 with TRBJ1-6; TRBD1 matches at 10 bases. Germline V gene data show CDR1 as GTSNPN and CDR2 as SVGIG (reference sequence). V lost 1 base to trimming and J lost 14 bases; unmatched junction nucleotides: 8. The CDR3 runs 14 residues. The CDR3 DNA reads TGTGCCTGGAGTGGCGGGACAGGGGTAGGGGCCCTCCACTTT. Translation gives CAWSGGTGVGALHF. Combining the CDR3 with reference TRBV30 and TRBJ1-6 gives the whole variable domain SQTIHQWPATLVQPVGSPLSLECTVEGTSNPNLYWYRQAAGRGLQLLFYSVGIGQISSEVPQNLSASRPQDRQFILSSKKLLLSDSGFYLCAWSGGTGVGALHFGNGTRLTVT.

The V call is TRBV18, the J call TRBJ2-1, with TRBD2 as a possible D gene (6 bases). This CDR3 spans 15 amino acids. Trimming left V 3 bases short and J 2 bases short, with 11 bases between. CDR1 and CDR2 (germline): KGHSH, LQKENI. Here the CDR3 reads CASSPLAPPYNEQFF. The CDR3 DNA reads TGTGCCAGCTCACCGCTAGCGCCCCCCTACAATGAGCAGTTCTTC.

In nucleotides, the CDR3 is TGTGCCAGCAGCTCCCGGGGGTCCTATGATGGGGGTACGCAGTATTTT. Protein product: CASSSRGSYDGGTQYF. This chain uses TRBV7-8 with TRBJ2-3, with D perhaps TRBD2 (6 bases). Germline CDR1 is SGHVS and CDR2 is FQNEAQ. Deletions cut 4 bases from V and 8 bases from J, with 22 bases between. This CDR3 spans 16 amino acids.

The chain recombines TRBV6-5 with TRBJ2-7, with 12 bases aligning to TRBD1. The CDR3 is made up of 16 amino acids. CDR1 and CDR2 (germline): MNHEY, SVGAGI. Trimming took 6 bases from V and 0 from J; bases not matched to a gene: 6. CDR3 in amino acids: CASSYGTGGPSYEQYF. The DNA of the CDR3 is TGTGCCAGCAGCTACGGGACAGGGGGCCCCTCCTACGAGCAGTACTTC.

The chain combines TRBV6-6 with TRBJ1-4; weak D call: TRBD1 (6 bases). Deletions cut 4 bases from V and 3 bases from J, with 12 bases between. The germline V gene has CDR1 MNHNY and CDR2 SVGAGI (reference sequence). This CDR3 spans 15 amino acids. CDR3 region: CASSWQGIPNEKLFF. The CDR3, as DNA: TGTGCCAGCAGTTGGCAGGGGATACCTAATGAAAAACTGTTTTTT.